This TCR beta chain emerged from a study of identical twins' blood T cells. Concerning this clonotype itself: Its antigen is as yet unknown.

The CDR3 extends over 15 amino acids. The germline V gene has CDR1 LNHDA and CDR2 SQIVND (reference sequence). Trimming took 11 bases from V and 7 from J; bases not matched to a gene: 15. From the 5' RACE reads, TCRdb called clonotypes with MiXCR, one entry per CDR3 protein. The sample yields hundreds of thousands of distinct CDR3 sequences, around 30% seen once. Whole-study results and caveats: Even for out-of-frame TCRbeta, twins reportedly shared V gene usage much more than unrelated donors.

V usage is TRBV19 and J usage is TRBJ1-5, with 9 bases identical to TRBD1. Specimen: PBMCs. This clonotype was obtained from a woman aged 18-49 years in good health. DNA of the CDR3: TGTGCCGGTACCGTGGGGACAGGGAAATTCCAGCCCCAGCATTTT. Amino acid sequence: CAGTVGTGKFQPQHF.